This T cell receptor (beta chain) was profiled in a study of shared clonotypes between healthy human individuals. Whole-study context: A couple of women and three men aged 18 to 49 served as donors. The plates for each donor numbered three CD4 naive, three CD4 memory, two CD8 naive and one CD8 memory.

The genomic DNA of each subset was split evenly across several immunoSEQ plates. Profiled with immunoSEQ multiplex PCR; TCRdb holds only in-frame clones, not every one. The sample contains over a million clones, about 98% of which appear only once. The V end was cut by 2 bases, the J end by 4 bases, with 8 bases between. Germline CDR1 GTSNPN, CDR2 SVGIG (reference sequence). CDR3 size: 12 residues. Sequencing input: naive CD4+ T cells sorted from blood. Subset denoted: CD45RA+ positively selected. This TCR came from a man aged 25-45 years in good health. The chain has TRBV30 and TRBJ1-2; D unresolved. Written as DNA, the CDR3 is TGTGCCTGGAGTCGAAGGGCCTATGGCTACACCTTC. Encoded protein: CAWSRRAYGYTF.